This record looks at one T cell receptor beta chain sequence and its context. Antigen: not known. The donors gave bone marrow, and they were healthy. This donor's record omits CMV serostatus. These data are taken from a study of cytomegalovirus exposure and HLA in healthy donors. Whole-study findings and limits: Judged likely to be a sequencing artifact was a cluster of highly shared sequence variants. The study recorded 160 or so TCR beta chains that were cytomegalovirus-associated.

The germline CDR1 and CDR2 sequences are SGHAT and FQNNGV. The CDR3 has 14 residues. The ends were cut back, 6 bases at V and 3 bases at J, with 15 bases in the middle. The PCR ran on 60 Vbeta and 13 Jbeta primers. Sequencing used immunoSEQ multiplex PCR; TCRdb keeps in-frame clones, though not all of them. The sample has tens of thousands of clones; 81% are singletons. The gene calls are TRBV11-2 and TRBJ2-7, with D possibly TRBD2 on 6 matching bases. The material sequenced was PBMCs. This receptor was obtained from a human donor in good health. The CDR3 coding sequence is TGTGCCAGCAGACACGACCTGGGGGGCTACGAGCAGTACTTC. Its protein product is CASRHDLGGYEQYF. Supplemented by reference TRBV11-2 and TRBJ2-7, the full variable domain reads EAGVAQSPRYKIIEKRQSVAFWCNPISGHATLYWYQQILGQGPKLLIQFQNNGVVDDSQLPKDRFSAERLKGVDSTLKIQPAKLEDSAVYLCASRHDLGGYEQYFGPGTRLTVT.